The TCR beta chain under discussion was sequenced for a study of T cell responses to AZD1222 COVID-19 vaccine. Findings of the study overall: Increases in Spike-specific TCR breadth and depth were seen after two AZD1222 doses. Nearly half of the spike-specific TCRs reportedly recognize variant regions that carry no mutations.

V was shortened by 4 bases and J by 10 bases, with 14 bases between the two germline ends. The CDR3 runs 12 residues. CDR1 and CDR2 (germline): SGDLS, YYNGEE. Here immunoSEQ multiplex PCR was the method, and the copy in TCRdb shows in-frame clones only, minus some. The table has approximately 220,000 clones, 90% to 95% seen once. Remarks on this clone: Its matching antigen is unknown.

The chain has TRBV9 and TRBJ1-2; D remains unclear. The sample in question was peripheral blood, obtained on day 0 of MenACWY control vaccination. The clonotype comes from an adult in good health. CDR3: CASSTSPSLYTF. In DNA, the CDR3 is TGTGCCAGCAGCACTTCGCCGAGCCTCTACACCTTC.